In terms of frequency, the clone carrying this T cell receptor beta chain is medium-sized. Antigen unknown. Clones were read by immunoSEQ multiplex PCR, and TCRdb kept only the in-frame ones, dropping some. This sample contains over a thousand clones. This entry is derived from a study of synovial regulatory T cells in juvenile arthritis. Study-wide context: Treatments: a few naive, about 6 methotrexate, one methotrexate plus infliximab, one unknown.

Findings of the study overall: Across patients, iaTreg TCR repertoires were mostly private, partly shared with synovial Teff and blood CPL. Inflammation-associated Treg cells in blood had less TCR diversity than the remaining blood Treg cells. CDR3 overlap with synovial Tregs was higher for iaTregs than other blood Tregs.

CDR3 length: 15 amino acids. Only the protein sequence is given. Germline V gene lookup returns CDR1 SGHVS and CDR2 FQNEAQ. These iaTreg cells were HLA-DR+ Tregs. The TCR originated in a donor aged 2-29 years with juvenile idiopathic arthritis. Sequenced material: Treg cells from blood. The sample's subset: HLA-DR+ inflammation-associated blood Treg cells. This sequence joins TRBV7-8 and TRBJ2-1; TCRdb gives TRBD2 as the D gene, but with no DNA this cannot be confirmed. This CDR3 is CASSSFGRPYNEQFF.